A selection of T cell receptor beta chains follows, all from one sample in a study of shared clonotypes between healthy human individuals. TCRdb's copy holds only in-frame clones and misses some; the assay was immunoSEQ multiplex PCR. The table lists roughly 1,800,000 clones, roughly 94% of them singletons. Sample: naive CD8+ T cells sorted from blood. The receptors derive from a man aged 18 to 30 in good health. The CDR3 runs from the conserved cysteine through the conserved F or W. D genes are given only for firm matches. Expanded clones get a size class; other rows say once, few or many, or leave the size out.

clone size,V gene,J gene,D gene,CDR3 DNA,CDR3 protein
once,TRBV27,TRBJ2-1,TRBD2,TGTGCCAGCAGTTTGACTAGCGGGGGCCCTGGTCAGTTCTTC,CASSLTSGGPGQFF
.,TRBV5-1,TRBJ2-1,TRBD2,TGCGCCAGCAGCTTGAGACTAGCGGGAGGGAGCTACAATGAGCAGTTCTTC,CASSLRLAGGSYNEQFF
.,TRBV7-8,TRBJ2-7,.,TGTGCCAGCAGCCATCCGGGAGCTCCATACGAGCAGTACTTC,CASSHPGAPYEQYF
.,TRBV11-2,TRBJ2-3,TRBD2,TGTGCCAGCAGCCAAATAGCGGGAGTTTGGACAGATACGCAGTATTTT,CASSQIAGVWTDTQYF
.,TRBV9,TRBJ2-1,TRBD2,TGTGCCAGCAGCGTAGTCCTAGCGGGAACATACAATGAGCAGTTCTTC,CASSVVLAGTYNEQFF
.,TRBV11-3,TRBJ2-7,TRBD1,TGTGCCAGTTGGGACAGTGACAGCTCCTACGAGCAGTACTTC,CASWDSDSSYEQYF
.,TRBV9,TRBJ1-2,.,TGTGCCAGCAGCGCCACAGGAGGTGGCTATGGCTACACCTTC,CASSATGGGYGYTF
.,TRBV6-1,TRBJ2-1,TRBD2,TGTGCCAGCAGTGGACTAGCGCTATCTAATGAGCAGTTCTTC,CASSGLALSNEQFF
.,TRBV4-1,TRBJ2-7,.,TGCGCCAGCAGCCAAGACCCCAAACGACAGCTAAGCACCTACGAGCAGTACTTC,CASSQDPKRQLSTYEQYF
.,TRBV27,TRBJ1-2,TRBD1,TGTGCCAGCAGTTTACAGGGGGCCCTCTACTATGGCTACACCTTC,CASSLQGALYYGYTF
.,TRBV10-1,TRBJ2-2,.,TGCGCCAGCGAGACAGGATCCGGGGAGCTGTTTTTT,CASETGSGELFF
.,TRBV30,TRBJ1-1,.,TGTGCCTGGAGTGTACTCGGGTTCGCTGAAGCTTTCTTT,CAWSVLGFAEAFF
.,TRBV2,TRBJ1-1,.,TGTGCCAGCAGTCCTATAGGACAAGAGTACACTGAAGCTTTCTTT,CASSPIGQEYTEAFF
.,TRBV27,TRBJ2-3,TRBD2,TGTGCCAGCCGCAAGGGAGGGCCCAAGGCCCTCACAGATACGCAGTATTTT,CASRKGGPKALTDTQYF
.,TRBV29-1,TRBJ2-3,.,TGCAGTGCCGGGCCCCTAGAAGTTGCAGATACGCAGTATTTT,CSAGPLEVADTQYF
.,TRBV5-1,TRBJ2-7,.,TGCGCCAGCAGCTTGGGGCAGGGATACTACGAGCAGTACTTC,CASSLGQGYYEQYF
.,TRBV30,TRBJ2-7,.,TGTGCCTGGAGTTGGGGGTCGGGAGAGCAGTACTTC,CAWSWGSGEQYF
.,TRBV4-1,TRBJ1-2,TRBD1,TGCGCCAGCAGCCCTAGGACAGGTCCATATGGCTACACCTTC,CASSPRTGPYGYTF
.,TRBV6-5,TRBJ1-1,.,TGTGCCAGCAGTTACTTCGTTACTGAAGCTTTCTTT,CASSYFVTEAFF
.,TRBV28,TRBJ2-7,.,TGTGCCAGCAGTTTATCGCTGGGACCCAAACTCTACGAGCAGTACTTC,CASSLSLGPKLYEQYF
.,TRBV14,TRBJ1-2,.,TGTGCCAGCAGCCACGGTGTAATAGGGGTCTCGAGGGACTATGGCTACACCTTC,CASSHGVIGVSRDYGYTF
.,TRBV7-9,TRBJ1-2,.,TGTGCCAGCAGCTTATTTTCCTCGGACTATGGCTACACCTTC,CASSLFSSDYGYTF
once,TRBV5-4,TRBJ2-1,.,TGTGCCAGCAGCTACCACAATGAGCAGTTCTTC,CASSYHNEQFF
.,TRBV28,TRBJ2-7,.,TGTGCCAGCAGTTCCTCAGGGGGGGAGTACGAGCAGTACTTC,CASSSSGGEYEQYF
.,TRBV9,TRBJ2-1,.,TGTGCCAGCAGCGTAGATGACGACCACCTGGCCTACAATGAGCAGTTCTTC,CASSVDDDHLAYNEQFF
.,TRBV27,TRBJ2-3,.,TGTGCCAGCAGTTTTGGCACGGACAGCACAGATACGCAGTATTTT,CASSFGTDSTDTQYF
.,TRBV25-1,TRBJ1-1,.,TGTGCCAGCAGTGATTTACAGGGAGCCACTGAAGCTTTCTTT,CASSDLQGATEAFF
.,TRBV6-5,TRBJ2-7,.,TGTGCCAGCAGTTCGGACGGGCCCCGCTCCTACGAGCAGTACTTC,CASSSDGPRSYEQYF
.,TRBV5-1,TRBJ1-2,.,TGCGCCAGCAGCGAGGGACTCCCGGTAGGTGGCTACACCTTC,CASSEGLPVGGYTF
.,TRBV27,TRBJ1-1,TRBD1,TGTGCCAGCAACGGACAGGGGCTGACTGAAGCTTTCTTT,CASNGQGLTEAFF
.,TRBV15,TRBJ1-6,.,TGTGCCACCAGCAGAGATCTTAAGGAAGCCCTCCACTTT,CATSRDLKEALHF
.,TRBV5-1,TRBJ1-2,.,TGCGCCAGCAGCTTGGAGGGCGGGCACCCCTATGGCTACACCTTC,CASSLEGGHPYGYTF
.,TRBV5-1,TRBJ2-7,.,TGCGCCAGCAGCTTGACAGGGACCTACGAGCAGTACTTC,CASSLTGTYEQYF
once,TRBV28,TRBJ1-4,.,TGTGCCAGCTACAGGGAGGCCTCAACTAATGAAAAACTGTTTTTT,CASYREASTNEKLFF
.,TRBV5-6,TRBJ2-1,.,TGTGCCAGCAGCCTGAGCTCCTACAATGAGCAGTTCTTC,CASSLSSYNEQFF
.,TRBV27,TRBJ1-3,.,TGTGCCAGCTCCCGGGACGGAGGAAACACCATATATTTT,CASSRDGGNTIYF
.,TRBV28,TRBJ1-1,TRBD1,TGTGCCAGCAGTCCGGGACAGGGGCCGGCGGGCACTGAAGCTTTCTTT,CASSPGQGPAGTEAFF
.,TRBV15,TRBJ1-1,.,TGTGCCACCAGCAGGGGATTGAACACTGAAGCTTTCTTT,CATSRGLNTEAFF